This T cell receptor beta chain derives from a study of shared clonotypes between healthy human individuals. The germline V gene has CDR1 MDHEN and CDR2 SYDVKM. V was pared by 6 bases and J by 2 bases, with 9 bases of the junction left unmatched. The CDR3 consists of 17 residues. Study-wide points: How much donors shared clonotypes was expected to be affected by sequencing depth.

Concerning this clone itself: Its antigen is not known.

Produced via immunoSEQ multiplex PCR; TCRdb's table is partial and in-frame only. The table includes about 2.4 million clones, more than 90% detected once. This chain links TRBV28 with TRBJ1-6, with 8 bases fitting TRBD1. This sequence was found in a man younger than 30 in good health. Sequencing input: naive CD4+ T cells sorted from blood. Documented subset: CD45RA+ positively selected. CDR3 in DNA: TGTGCCAGCAGGGTTGCTCAGGGGGCGCCCTATAATTCACCCCTCCACTTT. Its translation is CASRVAQGAPYNSPLHF.